These 28 T cell receptor beta chains originate from one sample sequenced in a study of T cell responses to AZD1222 COVID-19 vaccine. Profiling relied on immunoSEQ multiplex PCR, and the TCRdb table lists in-frame clones only, not all of them. The sample consists of tens of thousands of clones, roughly 85% of them appearing once. The sequenced sample was peripheral blood, obtained 28 days after the second AZD1222 dose. These TCRs come from an adult who received the AZD1222 COVID-19 vaccine.

The chain recombines TRBV10-1 with TRBJ1-6, with D hard to call. CDR3 length equals 12 residues. Germline CDR1 and CDR2: WNHNN and SYGVQD (reference sequence). V was pared by 3 bases and J by 10 bases, with 7 bases between. The DNA for the CDR3 is TGCGCCAGCAGTGAAAAGGGATCACCCCTCCACTTT. This translates into CASSEKGSPLHF.

The CDR3 loop is CASRNLPGPAYNEQFF. CDR3 DNA sequence: TGCGCCAGCAGAAATTTACCGGGACCAGCCTACAATGAGCAGTTCTTC. The chain combines TRBV10-1 with TRBJ2-1; the D gene could be TRBD1 or TRBD2 (5 bases each). The V end was cut by 6 bases, the J end by 2 bases, with 17 bases between. The CDR3 totals 16 residues. The germline CDR1 and CDR2 sequences are WNHNN and SYGVQD (reference sequence).

The sample holds one count of this clone. The chain carries TRBV7-6 and TRBJ1-1, with D possibly TRBD1 on 5 matching bases. V was shortened by 2 bases and J by 1 base, with 17 bases between the two germline ends. Germline loops: CDR1 SGHVS, CDR2 FNYEAQ. The CDR3 has 17 amino acids. The DNA for the CDR3 is TGTGCCAGCAGCTTACGAAGGGTGGGGCTGGGGAACACTGAAGCTTTCTTT. This gives the protein CASSLRRVGLGNTEAFF.

The J gene is TRBJ1-1, the V gene TRBV2, with D possibly being TRBD1 (6 bases). The V gene's germline CDR1 is SNHLY and CDR2 FYNNEI. The CDR3 extends over 11 amino acids. Between the trimmed V and J ends, which lost 7 bases and 11 bases, there was a span of 14 bases. The CDR3 nucleotides read TGTGCCAGCAATTGGGGGCGGGAGGCTTTCTTT. Protein sequence: CASNWGREAFF.

The genes are TRBV24-1 and TRBJ2-1; the D is unclear. V gave up 4 bases and J gave up 7 bases, with 10 bases separating them. CDR1 KGHDR and CDR2 SFDVKD come from the germline V gene. CDR3 length: 13 residues. CDR3 sequence (DNA): TGTGCCACCAGTGACTTAGGATTGAATGAGCAGTTCTTC. This gives the protein CATSDLGLNEQFF.

This chain links TRBV6-6 with TRBJ2-1; D not certain. Germline assignment: CDR1 MNHNY and CDR2 SVGAGI (reference sequence). This CDR3 comprises 14 residues. Trimming left V 7 bases short and J 4 bases short, with 14 bases between. In DNA form, the CDR3 reads TGTGCCAGCACCGGAACCGGTCGGTACAATGAGCAGTTCTTC. Translated: CASTGTGRYNEQFF.

The chain recombines TRBV5-1 with TRBJ1-2; 9 bases are a match to TRBD1. With 1 base clipped from V and 9 bases from J, the junction kept 10 bases outside the gene matches. The germline CDR1 and CDR2 sequences are SGHRS and YFSETQ. This CDR3 comprises 15 residues. This CDR3 reads CASSLTGTGKYSYTF. Written as DNA, the CDR3 is TGCGCCAGCAGCTTGACTGGGACAGGGAAGTATAGCTACACCTTC. Drawing the rest from reference TRBV5-1 and TRBJ1-2, the complete variable domain is KAGVTQTPRYLIKTRGQQVTLSCSPISGHRSVSWYQQTPGQGLQFLFEYFSETQRNKGNFPGRFSGRQFSNSRSEMNVSTLELGDSALYLCASSLTGTGKYSYTFGSGTRLTVV.

This clone appeared once. The rearrangement uses TRBV10-3 and TRBJ2-5; 12 nucleotides agree with TRBD1. This CDR3 contains 17 residues. The V segment lost 0 bases and the J segment 7 bases; nucleotides outside the gene matches: 9. Germline V gene sequence: CDR1 ENHRY, CDR2 SYGVKD. In DNA, the CDR3 is TGTGCCATCAGTGAGTCAGGGGGGACAGGGGGCGTCGGGACCCAGTACTTC. As protein: CAISESGGTGGVGTQYF.

The genes are TRBV19 and TRBJ2-1; TRBD2 matches at 8 bases. In germline, CDR1 is LNHDA, CDR2 SQIVND (reference sequence). With 2 bases clipped from V and 4 bases from J, the junction kept 4 bases outside the gene matches. The CDR3 covers 15 residues. The CDR3: CASSISGTRYNEQFF. In DNA, the CDR3 is TGTGCCAGTAGTATATCCGGGACTAGATACAATGAGCAGTTCTTC.

The chain couples TRBV6-1 to TRBJ2-1, with TRBD2 matching over 12 bases. The germline V gene has CDR1 MNHNS and CDR2 SASEGT. CDR3 length equals 15 residues. The trim removed 2 bases at V and 7 bases at J, leaving 3 bases unmatched. DNA for the CDR3: TGTGCCAGCAGTGAACTAGCGGGGGGGCAGAATGAGCAGTTCTTC. Translation gives CASSELAGGQNEQFF.

This clone was observed at least ten times. The chain combines TRBV4-2 with TRBJ1-4; D is ambiguous. Germline V gene data show CDR1 as LGHNA and CDR2 as YNFKEQ. The CDR3 runs to 17 residues. V was trimmed by 0 bases and J by 3 bases, leaving 14 bases between them. The CDR3 nucleotides are TGTGCCAGCAGCCAAGATGATGGCAGGACCGCTAATGAAAAACTGTTTTTT. It translates to CASSQDDGRTANEKLFF.

This clone appeared a single time. The chain employs TRBV9 and TRBJ2-2; D is unclear. The germline V gene encodes CDR1 SGDLS and CDR2 YYNGEE. This CDR3 has 14 residues. Trimming took off 0 bases at V and 3 bases at J, with 6 bases between the two ends. The CDR3 bases are TGTGCCAGCAGCGTAGTGCCCGACACCGGGGAGCTGTTTTTT. Encoded protein: CASSVVPDTGELFF.

The chain employs TRBV6-6 and TRBJ2-3; D is undetermined. Germline CDR1 MNHNY, CDR2 SVGAGI (reference sequence). This CDR3 region has 11 residues. V lost 0 bases and J 5 bases, leaving 0 bases between the germline ends. CDR3 DNA: TGTGCCAGCAGTTACTCAGATACGCAGTATTTT. Amino acid sequence: CASSYSDTQYF.

Only a few counts were recorded for this clone. This chain links TRBV2 with TRBJ1-1; D is ambiguous. The CDR3 loop spans 13 amino acids. V was clipped by 6 bases and J by 1 base, with 9 bases between them. Germline V gives CDR1 SNHLY, CDR2 FYNNEI. The CDR3 DNA reads as TGTGCCAGCAGCCGCGACCGGAACACTGAAGCTTTCTTT. Protein product: CASSRDRNTEAFF.

This clone was seen only once. The chain is built from TRBV29-1 and TRBJ2-3; either TRBD1 or TRBD2 may fit D (6 bases each). The ends were cut back, 4 bases at V and 3 bases at J, with 14 bases in the middle. Germline assignment: CDR1 SQVTM and CDR2 ANQGSEA. CDR3 length: 14 residues. The CDR3 sequence: CSVGGQGGTDTQYF. The DNA for the CDR3 is TGCAGCGTTGGGGGGCAGGGAGGAACAGATACGCAGTATTTT.

Here the CDR3 DNA reads TGTGCCAGCAGAGGGACTAGCGGGGGGGCAGATACGCAGTATTTT. Its protein product is CASRGTSGGADTQYF. The chain is built from TRBV2 and TRBJ2-3; 16 bases agree with TRBD2. V lost 6 bases, J lost 4 bases, and 1 base stayed unmatched. Germline V gene lookup returns CDR1 SNHLY and CDR2 FYNNEI. This CDR3 has 15 residues.

This chain connects TRBV9 to TRBJ2-3, with TRBD1 matching 7 bases. The germline V gene has CDR1 SGDLS and CDR2 YYNGEE. With 4 bases clipped from V and 2 bases from J, the junction kept 7 bases outside the gene matches. The CDR3 is 15 residues long. In DNA form, the CDR3 reads TGTGCCAGCAGCCCAACGGGACAGCACACAGATACGCAGTATTTT. It codes for CASSPTGQHTDTQYF.

This chain connects TRBV15 to TRBJ1-2; TRBD1 might be the D (5 bases). The CDR3 is 17 amino acids. Germline CDR1 reads LNHNV; CDR2 reads YYDKDF (reference sequence). Trimming left V 0 bases short and J 2 bases short, with 16 bases between. CDR3 residues: CATSRDLLTGANYGYTF. The CDR3 bases are TGTGCCACCAGCAGAGATCTTTTGACTGGGGCGAACTATGGCTACACCTTC. The complete variable domain, with remaining parts taken from reference TRBV15 and TRBJ1-2, reads DAMVIQNPRYQVTQFGKPVTLSCSQTLNHNVMYWYQQKSSQAPKLLFHYYDKDFNNEADTPDNFQSRRPNTSFCFLDIRSPGLGDTAMYLCATSRDLLTGANYGYTFGSGTRLTVV.

V and J are TRBV10-2 and TRBJ1-2; TRBD1 is a possible D gene (5 bases). The germline gives CDR1 WSHSY, CDR2 SAAADI. The CDR3 sequence is 15 residues long. Trimming removed 2 bases at V and 3 bases at J, with 13 bases between. This chain's CDR3 is CASSEGAASYYGYTF. CDR3 sequence (DNA): TGCGCCAGCAGTGAGGGGGCAGCCTCTTACTATGGCTACACCTTC.

The chain combines TRBV6-1 with TRBJ2-1; no clear D. V was cut by 1 base and J by 8 bases, with 12 bases left in between. CDR1 is MNHNS and CDR2 is SASEGT in the germline V gene. There are 14 residues in the CDR3. The CDR3 protein is CASSEVLAIYEQFF. In DNA, the CDR3 is TGTGCCAGCAGTGAAGTCTTGGCGATCTATGAGCAGTTCTTC.

The rearrangement links TRBV19 to TRBJ2-1; a possible D gene is TRBD2 (6 bases). Germline CDR1 LNHDA, CDR2 SQIVND (reference sequence). Trimming left V 3 bases short and J 1 base short, with 10 bases between. The CDR3 contains 15 residues. The chain's CDR3 is CASSMGGESYNEQFF. CDR3 nucleotide sequence: TGTGCCAGTAGTATGGGCGGGGAATCCTACAATGAGCAGTTCTTC.

The V call is TRBV3-1 (or the pseudogene TRBV3-2), the J call TRBJ2-5; 10 bases align to TRBD2. The CDR3 totals 14 residues. The J segment lost 12 bases and the V segment lost 0 bases, leaving 7 bases of the junction unmatched. Per the germline V gene, CDR1 is LGHDT and CDR2 is YNNKEL (reference sequence). CDR3 in amino acids: CASSQDSSGGRKYF. DNA for the CDR3: TGTGCCAGCAGCCAAGATAGTAGCGGGGGGCGCAAGTACTTC.

In its sample, this clone was seen a few times. The sample carries other DNA sequences with the same CDR3. The chain has TRBV6-1 and TRBJ2-7; TRBD1 agrees at 11 bases. With V trimmed by 0 bases and J by 3 bases, 1 base remained unmatched. The CDR3 totals 15 residues. The germline V gene has CDR1 MNHNS and CDR2 SASEGT. The CDR3 nucleotides read TGTGCCAGCAGTGAAGCCGGGACAGGGGGCTACGAGCAGTACTTC. Its protein is CASSEAGTGGYEQYF.

This clone was counted once. Sequence at one end of the junction differs from germline and may be a read error. This sequence joins TRBV15 and TRBJ1-2; maybe TRBD1 (6 bases). Germline V lookup: CDR1 LNHNV, CDR2 YYDKDF (reference sequence). The CDR3 runs 12 residues. The CDR3 is CATSRSERDRHF. The CDR3 DNA follows: TGTGCCACCAGCAGATCGGAACGAGACAGGCACTTC.

J is TRBJ2-1 and V is TRBV5-1; either TRBD1 or TRBD2 may supply D (5 bases each). V gave up 5 bases and J gave up 3 bases, with 9 bases separating them. This CDR3 region has 13 residues. The germline gives CDR1 SGHRS, CDR2 YFSETQ. This CDR3 reads CASSPGGYNEQFF. The CDR3 region has the DNA TGCGCCAGCAGTCCTGGGGGCTACAATGAGCAGTTCTTC. The full variable domain, rest sourced from reference TRBV5-1 and TRBJ2-1, is KAGVTQTPRYLIKTRGQQVTLSCSPISGHRSVSWYQQTPGQGLQFLFEYFSETQRNKGNFPGRFSGRQFSNSRSEMNVSTLELGDSALYLCASSPGGYNEQFFGPGTRLTVL.

The chain employs TRBV5-1 and TRBJ2-5; D remains unclear. The CDR3 is 13 amino acids. Trimming pared 4 bases from V and 2 bases from J, leaving 9 bases between. From germline, CDR1 is SGHRS and CDR2 YFSETQ. Written as DNA, the CDR3 is TGCGCCAGCAGCCGGACGCCACAAGAGACCCAGTACTTC. Amino acid sequence: CASSRTPQETQYF.

This clone was seen a few times. The V call is TRBV27, the J call TRBJ2-1, with 7 positions matching TRBD1. The V and J ends lost 5 bases and 7 bases, in that order; junction bases with no gene match: 11. From germline, CDR1 is MNHEY and CDR2 SMNVEV (reference sequence). The length of the CDR3 is 15 residues. As DNA, the CDR3 is TGTGCCAGCAGTACTAACAGGGGATCTGGAAATGAGCAGTTCTTC. It is translated as CASSTNRGSGNEQFF.

This chain joins TRBV19 and TRBJ1-1; D is unclear. The CDR3 covers 13 residues. In germline, CDR1 is LNHDA, CDR2 SQIVND (reference sequence). V gave up 5 bases and J gave up 1 base, with 8 bases separating them. CDR3 sequence (DNA): TGTGCCAGTAGTGAATTGAGGAACACTGAAGCTTTCTTT. This gives the protein CASSELRNTEAFF.